This T cell receptor (beta chain) comes out of a study of a mutant IDH1 vaccine in newly diagnosed glioma. Libraries were prepared by immunoSEQ multiplex PCR; TCRdb keeps only in-frame clonotypes and omits some of them. Of about 50,000 clones listed, more than 80% are singletons. General study points: Of all patients, about 93% showed vaccine-induced immune responses.

This clone has just one count. Its specificity is unknown. Trimming removed 3 bases from V and 2 bases from J, with 8 bases in between. The CDR3 is 13 amino acids. Germline lookup yields CDR1 LNHDA and CDR2 SQIVND (reference sequence). Sample time point: baseline, week 1 (first vaccination visit). Treatment: pre-vaccination baseline after standard-of-care therapy. The source was PBMCs, collected from a glioma patient treated with radiotherapy, temozolomide or both. The chain uses TRBV19 and TRBJ2-7; D gene ambiguous. The TCR comes from a man aged 35 to 55 with glioma. The CDR3: CASSMHGAYEQYF. The CDR3 DNA reads as TGTGCCAGTAGTATGCACGGAGCCTACGAGCAGTACTTC.